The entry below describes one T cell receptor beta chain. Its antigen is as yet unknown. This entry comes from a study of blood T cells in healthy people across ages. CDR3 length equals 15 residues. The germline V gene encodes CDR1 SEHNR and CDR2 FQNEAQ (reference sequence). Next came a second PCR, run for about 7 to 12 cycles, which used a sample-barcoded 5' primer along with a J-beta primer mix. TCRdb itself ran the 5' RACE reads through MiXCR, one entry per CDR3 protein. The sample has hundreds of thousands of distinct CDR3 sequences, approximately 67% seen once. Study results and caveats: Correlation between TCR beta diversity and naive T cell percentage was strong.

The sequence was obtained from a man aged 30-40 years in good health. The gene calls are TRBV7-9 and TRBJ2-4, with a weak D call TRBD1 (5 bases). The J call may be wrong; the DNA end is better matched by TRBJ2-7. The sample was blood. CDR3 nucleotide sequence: TGTGCCAGCAGCTTTCCCCGTGCACAGGACCACGAGCAGTACTTC. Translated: CASSFPRAQDHEQYF.